The T cell receptor (beta chain) under discussion was sequenced for a study of ipilimumab plus nivolumab after autologous stem cell transplantation. Sequencing was performed with immunoSEQ multiplex PCR; in TCRdb, only in-frame clones are kept and a portion is missing. The sample shows around 15,000 clones, approximately 74% of them seen only once. Trimming at V came to 5 bases and at J to 8 bases, leaving 8 bases not matched to a gene. The germline gives CDR1 SGHRS, CDR2 YFSETQ. The CDR3 totals 13 residues. The clonotype was recovered from a male donor with primary mediastinal lymphoma. This chain connects TRBV5-1 to TRBJ1-2, with 8 bases lining up with TRBD1. The starting material was PBMCs, obtained in a trial of ipilimumab plus nivolumab as post-transplant consolidation. This CDR3 is CASRSDRGVGYTF. CDR3 sequence (DNA): TGCGCCAGCAGATCCGACAGGGGAGTCGGCTACACCTTC.